This paragraph reports one TCR beta chain. V gave up 4 bases and J gave up 0 bases, with 17 bases separating them. CDR1 is LGHDT, CDR2 YNNKEL, per germline (reference sequence). This CDR3 has 17 residues. The data were obtained in a study of T cells after yellow fever vaccination. TCRdb used MiXCR to reprocess the 5' RACE reads, holding one entry per CDR3 protein. Of hundreds of thousands of distinct CDR3 sequences listed, 10% to 15% were seen once; the top ten hold just under 15%. This receptor was taken from a man in his thirties or forties who received the YFV17D yellow fever vaccine. The genes are TRBV3-1 and TRBJ2-3; D assignment may be TRBD1 or TRBD2 (5 bases each). The material was PBMCs, obtained on the day of the yellow fever booster vaccination. Here the CDR3 DNA reads TGTGCCAGCAGCCTAAGGGGAGCGACCTCTAGCACAGATACGCAGTATTTT. It yields the protein CASSLRGATSSTDTQYF.